A selection of T cell receptor beta chains follows, all from one sample in a study of T cell responses to AZD1222 COVID-19 vaccine. Profiling relied on immunoSEQ multiplex PCR, and the TCRdb table lists in-frame clones only, not all of them. The sample lists under 150,000 clones, 90% occurring once. This material consisted of peripheral blood, taken on day 0 of AZD1222 vaccination. The origin of the receptors is an adult in good health. Both conserved end residues are part of each CDR3. A D gene is named only where the DNA matches it firmly. Clone size appears in some rows only: once, few, many, or a class for an expanded clone.

clone size	J gene	V gene	D gene	CDR3 DNA	CDR3 protein
.	TRBJ2-2	TRBV9	TRBD2	TGTGCCAGCAGCGTCAATCCGACTAGCCCGAACACCGGGGAGCTGTTTTTT	CASSVNPTSPNTGELFF
.	TRBJ1-2	TRBV5-1	.	TGCGCCAGCAGCCAGGACCTCGTCGGTGGCTACACCTTC	CASSQDLVGGYTF
few	TRBJ1-5	TRBV7-9	.	TGTGCCAGCAGCTTAGATGGGGGCAGCAATCAGCCCCAGCATTTT	CASSLDGGSNQPQHF
.	TRBJ2-7	TRBV2	.	TGTGCCAGCAGTGAAGTTTCTGGGATATCCTACGAGCAGTACTTC	CASSEVSGISYEQYF
once	TRBJ2-3	TRBV9	.	TGTGCCAGCAGCATGGAAGGCCGTCCCTCGGGAGATACGCAGTATTTT	CASSMEGRPSGDTQYF
.	TRBJ2-1	TRBV15	TRBD1	TGTGCCACCAGCAGGCCCGGACAGGGGCGAATTAGGAATGAGCAGTTCTTC	CATSRPGQGRIRNEQFF
few	TRBJ1-1	TRBV19	TRBD1	TGTGCCAGTAGACCGGACAGGGGAAGGACTGAAGCTTTCTTT	CASRPDRGRTEAFF
.	TRBJ2-3	TRBV29-1	TRBD2	TGCAGCGTTGGCTCTAGCGGAGGTGGGGATACGCAGTATTTT	CSVGSSGGGDTQYF
.	TRBJ2-7	TRBV5-5	TRBD1	TGTGCCAGCAGCTTGGCCGCGACAGGGGTCTACGAGCAGTACTTC	CASSLAATGVYEQYF
.	TRBJ2-1	TRBV11-2	.	TGTGCCAGCAGCCCCCTAAGGGGCTACAATGAGCAGTTCTTC	CASSPLRGYNEQFF
.	TRBJ1-1	TRBV19	.	TGTGCCAGTAGTATAGTCGCAGGGTTTGAAGCTTTCTTT	CASSIVAGFEAFF
.	TRBJ2-7	TRBV19	.	TGTGCCAGTAGCCCCGCCCCGGTGGGCTCTTACGAGCAGTACTTC	CASSPAPVGSYEQYF
few	TRBJ2-1	TRBV6-4	.	TGTGCCAGCAGCCCCATACAAGAAACTTCCTACAATGAGCAGTTCTTC	CASSPIQETSYNEQFF
.	TRBJ1-2	TRBV19	.	TGTGCCAGTAGTATAGATGTCGCAGCAAACTATGGCTACACCTTC	CASSIDVAANYGYTF
once	TRBJ2-4	TRBV28	.	TGTGCCAGCAGGAGGGGGACACAAAACATTCAGTACTTC	CASRRGTQNIQYF
few	TRBJ1-5	TRBV2	.	TGTGCCAGCAGTGGGAATAGCAATCAGCCCCAGCATTTT	CASSGNSNQPQHF
once	TRBJ1-4	TRBV19	.	TGTGCCAGTAGTATACCGACCGGACAGTCAACTAATGAAAAACTGTTTTTT	CASSIPTGQSTNEKLFF
.	TRBJ1-3	TRBV6-5	.	TGTGCCAGCAGTAGCGTAGTCTCTGGAAACACCATATATTTT	CASSSVVSGNTIYF
.	TRBJ1-4	TRBV28	.	TGTGCCAGCTCCCTACCAGGTGACGTGAGTGAAAAACTGTTTTTT	CASSLPGDVSEKLFF
.	TRBJ1-4	TRBV7-9	.	TGTGCCAGCAGCTTAGAAAGGGCAACTAATGAAAAACTGTTTTTT	CASSLERATNEKLFF
.	TRBJ2-1	TRBV19	.	TGTGCCAGTAGTATGTCCCCCCGTACCTCCTACAATGAGCAGTTCTTC	CASSMSPRTSYNEQFF
.	TRBJ2-7	TRBV15	.	TGTGCCACCAGCAGAGATCGACACGAGCAGTACTTC	CATSRDRHEQYF
.	TRBJ2-6	TRBV6-1	TRBD2	TGTGCCAGCAGTGTAAGCGGGGCCATATCTGGGGCCAACGTCCTGACTTTC	CASSVSGAISGANVLTF
.	TRBJ1-1	TRBV28	TRBD1	TGTGCCAGCAGTTTCCAGGGGGGCACTGAAGCTTTCTTT	CASSFQGGTEAFF
.	TRBJ2-1	TRBV18	.	TGTGCCAGCTCCGAACTAGAGAATGAGCAGTTCTTC	CASSELENEQFF
.	TRBJ1-2	TRBV25-1	.	TGTGCCAGCAGTGAGTCCGGCGGCCTATATGGCTACACCTTC	CASSESGGLYGYTF
.	TRBJ2-2	TRBV18	TRBD2	TGTGCCAGCTCACCGGGAGGGGTCAACACCGGGGAGCTGTTTTTT	CASSPGGVNTGELFF
.	TRBJ2-5	TRBV6-2/TRBV6-3	TRBD2	TGTGCCAGCAGTTACACGCTAGCGGGAGCGCAAGAGACCCAGTACTTC	CASSYTLAGAQETQYF
.	TRBJ1-1	TRBV2	.	TGTGCCAGCAGTGTCTGGCGGAACACTGAAGCTTTCTTT	CASSVWRNTEAFF
.	TRBJ2-1	TRBV5-1	.	TGCGCCAGCAGCTTGGGCGGGGTTACTTACAATGAGCAGTTCTTC	CASSLGGVTYNEQFF
.	TRBJ2-1	TRBV27	TRBD2	TGTGCCAGCAGTCCGTCCGGGACTAGCGGGAGCTACAATGAGCAGTTCTTC	CASSPSGTSGSYNEQFF
.	TRBJ2-7	TRBV10-2	.	TGCGCCAGCAGTGAGTCTAGGCCGGTGGGGCAGTACTTC	CASSESRPVGQYF
.	TRBJ2-7	TRBV28	.	TGTGCCAGCAGTTTTACGGGAGATTCTACCTACGAGCAGTACTTC	CASSFTGDSTYEQYF
.	TRBJ2-7	TRBV19	.	TGTGCCAGTAGTGGGGACATCTCCTACGAGCAGTACTTC	CASSGDISYEQYF
.	TRBJ2-7	TRBV11-3	TRBD1	TGTGCCAGCAGCCCACAGGGGAACTCCTACGAGCAGTACTTC	CASSPQGNSYEQYF
.	TRBJ2-5	TRBV11-2	.	TGTGCCAGCAGCTTAGTTCGAAGAGAGACCCAGTACTTC	CASSLVRRETQYF
.	TRBJ2-3	TRBV6-2/TRBV6-3	.	TGTGCCAGCAGTTACTCTAAAGATACGCAGTATTTT	CASSYSKDTQYF
once	TRBJ1-6	TRBV24-1	.	TGTGCCACCAGTGAACATCATAATTCACCCCTCCACTTT	CATSEHHNSPLHF
.	TRBJ2-1	TRBV24-1	.	TGTGCCACCAGTGACTTAGCGGAGGGGTCCTACAATGAGCAGTTCTTC	CATSDLAEGSYNEQFF
once	TRBJ1-1	TRBV7-9	.	TGTGCCAGCAGCTTTGTGGGAGCAGCCCCTGAAGCTTTCTTT	CASSFVGAAPEAFF
.	TRBJ2-4	TRBV7-2	TRBD1	TGTGCCAGCAGCCTGGACAGGGGGCGAGTCAAAAACATTCAGTACTTC	CASSLDRGRVKNIQYF
.	TRBJ2-5	TRBV27	TRBD2	TGTGCCAGCAGTTTGACTAGCGGGACGGAGACCCAGTACTTC	CASSLTSGTETQYF
.	TRBJ2-5	TRBV7-2	.	TGTACCTCGTCACGTCACCAAGAGACCCAGTACTTC	CTSSRHQETQYF
.	TRBJ2-7	TRBV21-1	.	TGTGCCAGCAGCAAAGTAACAAGGACAGGGAGGGGGATCGACCTCTACGAGCAGTACTTC	CASSKVTRTGRGIDLYEQYF
.	TRBJ2-2	TRBV30	TRBD2	TGTGCCTGGTGGGGGCCCAGCGGGAGGCCAACGAACACCGGGGAGCTGTTTTTT	CAWWGPSGRPTNTGELFF